This passage covers 3 T cell receptor beta chains from one sample sequenced in a study of tumor-infiltrating lymphocytes in primary liver carcinoma. Co-extraction yielded RNA and DNA from roughly 20-30 mg of unsorted bulk tissue. From around 500 ng of total RNA, TCR beta-specific cDNA was reverse-transcribed using a constant-region primer. Each TCR beta library was derived from three nested multiplex PCR rounds that employed slightly modified ARM-PCR. PCR rounds one and two used TRBV1-TRBV30 forward primers with a C-beta reverse primer for 9 to 10 cycles each. One entry per CDR3 protein, called by TCRdb with MiXCR from the multiplex PCR reads. In the table there are around 81,000 distinct CDR3 sequences, over 55% of which are singletons. Sequencing was performed on liver tumor tissue from sampling region 4. Documented subset: tumor region T4, right-lateral pole. Receptors were obtained from a woman aged 60-75 years with primary liver carcinoma and hepatitis B virus infection.

As concerns this clonotype: A read error may produce the germline difference seen at one junction end. The genes are TRBV14 and TRBJ2-3, with D possibly matching TRBD2 (5 bases). CDR3 length: 16 amino acids. The germline gives CDR1 SGHDN, CDR2 FVKESK. The CDR3 here is CANSQVLGVVTDTQYF. The CDR3 nucleotides read TGTGCCAACAGCCAAGTCCTGGGAGTCGTCACAGATACGCAGTATTTT. The entire variable domain, with the rest obtained from reference TRBV14 and TRBJ2-3, is as follows: EAGVTQFPSHSVIEKGQTVTLRCDPISGHDNLYWYRRVMGKEIKFLLHFVKESKQDESGMPNNRFLAERTGGTYSTLKVQPAELEDSGVYFCANSQVLGVVTDTQYFGPGTRLTVL.

About this clonotype: A much larger clone lies one base from this, so it may be a read error. The J gene is TRBJ2-5, the V gene TRBV28; 10 bases fit TRBD2. The germline V gene has CDR1 MDHEN and CDR2 SYDVKM. The CDR3 length is 16 residues. The CDR3 coding sequence is TGTGCCAACAGTTTTCCAGCGGGAGGGCGGGGAGAGACCCAGTACTTC. Translating gives CANSFPAGGRGETQYF.

Worth noting for this clonotype: This may be a read error: a much more frequent sequence differs by one nucleotide. V usage is TRBV28 and J usage is TRBJ2-1; D is perhaps TRBD1 or TRBD2 (5 bases each). CDR1 and CDR2 from the germline V gene are MDHEN and SYDVKM. This CDR3 region has 13 residues. CDR3 DNA: TGTGCCGGCAGTTTCAGAGGGGTTAATGAGCAGTTCTTC. The encoded protein is CAGSFRGVNEQFF.